This TCR beta chain was observed in a study of response to subunit inactivated influenza vaccine (dated by TCRdb to 2016 to 2019). Looking at the study overall: Deep quantitative T cell receptor repertoire profiling was used in the study to track responses to a trivalent subunit inactivated influenza vaccine. Overall results and qualifications from the work: It was suggested by the authors that each seasonal influenza vaccination may recruit only a limited number of new T cells.

Notes on this clonotype: Its antigen target is currently unknown. No qualities accompany the bases; no much larger clone lies one base away.

Library preparation employed RT-PCR. The instrument given in TCRdb is Illumina HiSeq 2500. TCRdb's own reprocessing of the public reads used fastp at Q25 and MiXCR and kept productive beta chains. Entries are consolidated by CDR3 protein sequence, retaining the most common genes and DNA. The sample data list hundreds of thousands of distinct CDR3 sequences, and roughly 23% of these were observed just once. The ten biggest clones cover approximately 1.9% of the sample. Ends trimmed: V by 0 bases, J by 5 bases; bases unmatched to a gene: 3. From the cysteine up to the phenylalanine, the CDR3 has a length of 15 residues. The retained sequence is limited to the CDR3, 45 bases, with the frame set at the first base. Taken from the germline V gene, the CDR1 and CDR2 loops are LGHNA and YNFKEQ.

The receptor's source is a man aged 50 to 60 who received an inactivated influenza vaccine. Donor details come from another sample of the same person, matched by shared clones. This chain is built from TRBV4-2 and TRBJ2-2; the central 7 bases match TRBD2. The sequences come from CD4+ T cells sorted from PBMCs, collected around 5 days after vaccination. The CDR3 here reads CASSQDQGGTGELFF. The DNA sequence is given as TGTGCCAGCAGCCAAGATCAGGGAGGGACCGGGGAGCTGTTTTTT.